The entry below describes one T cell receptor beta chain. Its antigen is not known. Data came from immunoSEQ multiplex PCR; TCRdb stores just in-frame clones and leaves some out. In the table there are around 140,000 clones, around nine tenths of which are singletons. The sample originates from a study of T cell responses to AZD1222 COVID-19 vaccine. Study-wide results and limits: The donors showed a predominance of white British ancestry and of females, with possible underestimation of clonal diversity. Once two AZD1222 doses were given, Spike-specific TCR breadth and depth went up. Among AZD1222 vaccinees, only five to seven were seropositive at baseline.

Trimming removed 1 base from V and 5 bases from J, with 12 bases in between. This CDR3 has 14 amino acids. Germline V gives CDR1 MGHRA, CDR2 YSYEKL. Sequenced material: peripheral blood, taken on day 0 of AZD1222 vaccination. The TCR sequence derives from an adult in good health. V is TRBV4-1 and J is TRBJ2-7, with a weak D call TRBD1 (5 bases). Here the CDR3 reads CASSQGWAGNEQYF. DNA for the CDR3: TGCGCCAGCAGCCAAGGCTGGGCAGGGAACGAGCAGTACTTC.